Below are 24 T cell receptor beta chains sequenced from a single sample in a study of cytomegalovirus exposure and HLA in healthy donors. In the PCR, 60 Vbeta and 13 Jbeta primers were used. Data came from immunoSEQ multiplex PCR; TCRdb stores just in-frame clones and leaves some out. The sample lists 160,000 or so clones, roughly 80% occurring once. The sequencing sample was made of PBMCs. The receptor source for this set is a woman in her thirties in good health and CMV-seropositive.

This clone was found once. The rearrangement links TRBV5-6 to TRBJ2-7; 8 bases align to TRBD1. Germline-derived CDR1 and CDR2 are SGHDT and YYEEEE. This CDR3 comprises 14 residues. V lost 1 base, J lost 6 bases, and 6 bases stayed unmatched. The CDR3 coding sequence is TGTGCCAGCAGCTTGCCAGGGGGCTCTACCGAGCAGTACTTC. Its translation is CASSLPGGSTEQYF.

This clone was counted a single time. The CDR3 loop is CASSTRTGKNGYTF. For the CDR3, the DNA is TGTGCCAGCAGCACCCGAACAGGGAAAAATGGCTACACCTTC. The V and J genes are TRBV7-8 and TRBJ1-2; tentative D call: TRBD1 (6 bases). CDR1 and CDR2 from the germline V gene are SGHVS and FQNEAQ. The ends were cut back, 5 bases at V and 6 bases at J, with 16 bases in the middle. CDR3 length: 14 residues. The entire variable domain, with the rest obtained from reference TRBV7-8 and TRBJ1-2, is as follows: GAGVSQSPRYKVAKRGQDVALRCDPISGHVSLFWYQQALGQGPEFLTYFQNEAQLDKSGLPSDRFFAERPEGSVSTLKIQRTQQEDSAVYLCASSTRTGKNGYTFGSGTRLTVV.

This chain connects TRBV11-2 to TRBJ2-2, with 7 bases that match TRBD1. Germline CDR1 is SGHAT and CDR2 is FQNNGV. This CDR3 contains 16 residues. Trimming removed 3 bases from V and 5 bases from J; junction bases left unmatched: 9. For the CDR3, the DNA is TGTGCCAGCAGCTTGCTCAGGGACAGAGGGACCGGGGAGCTGTTTTTT. This gives the protein CASSLLRDRGTGELFF. The whole variable domain, remainder taken from reference TRBV11-2 and TRBJ2-2, is EAGVAQSPRYKIIEKRQSVAFWCNPISGHATLYWYQQILGQGPKLLIQFQNNGVVDDSQLPKDRFSAERLKGVDSTLKIQPAKLEDSAVYLCASSLLRDRGTGELFFGEGSRLTVL.

This chain connects TRBV7-8 to TRBJ2-3; 9 nucleotides agree with TRBD2. Unmatched junction bases numbered 4, after V lost 1 base and J lost 2 bases. The CDR3 spans 16 residues. CDR1 is SGHVS and CDR2 is FQNEAQ in the germline V gene. In DNA form, the CDR3 reads TGTGCCAGCAGCTTAGGAAAGCGGGGGGCCACAGATACGCAGTATTTT. Residues: CASSLGKRGATDTQYF.

This clone occurred a few times. The chain recombines TRBV11-1 with TRBJ2-5; TRBD2 aligns across 10 bases. CDR3 length: 16 residues. V lost 3 bases to trimming and J lost 2 bases; unmatched junction nucleotides: 6. The V gene's germline CDR1 is SGHAT and CDR2 FQDESV (reference sequence). CDR3 loop: CASSLGGLAPQETQYF. The DNA of the CDR3 is TGTGCCAGCAGCTTGGGGGGACTAGCGCCTCAAGAGACCCAGTACTTC.

The chain uses TRBV10-3 and TRBJ2-2; D is possibly TRBD2 (7 bases). Germline CDR1 reads ENHRY; CDR2 reads SYGVKD. The CDR3 sequence is 17 residues long. The V and J ends lost 6 bases and 0 bases respectively, with 17 bases between them. CDR3 bases: TGTGCCATCAGCACTCTAAAGGGGGGGACGAACACCGGGGAGCTGTTTTTT. It translates to CAISTLKGGTNTGELFF.

This clone was picked up a small number of times. The gene calls are TRBV9 and TRBJ2-7, with D unclear. Trimming left V 0 bases short and J 6 bases short, with 13 bases between. Per germline, CDR1 SGDLS and CDR2 YYNGEE. This CDR3 has 14 residues. The CDR3 bases are TGTGCCAGCAGCGTAGGACACGGCTTTCGCGAGCAGTACTTC. Translated: CASSVGHGFREQYF. Variable domain in full (rest from reference TRBV9 and TRBJ2-7): DSGVTQTPKHLITATGQRVTLRCSPRSGDLSVYWYQQSLDQGLQFLIQYYNGEERAKGNILERFSAQQFPDLHSELNLSSLELGDSALYFCASSVGHGFREQYFGPGTRLTVT.

This sequence joins TRBV5-5 and TRBJ2-3, with 9 bases identical to TRBD1. Germline V gives CDR1 SGHKS, CDR2 YYEKEE (reference sequence). The CDR3 length is 15 residues. V trimming: 4 bases; J trimming: 4 bases; junction bases outside the gene matches: 7. CDR3 sequence: CASSQDRGRADTQYF. CDR3 bases: TGTGCCAGCAGCCAGGACAGGGGTCGTGCAGATACGCAGTATTTT. Drawing the rest from reference TRBV5-5 and TRBJ2-3, the complete variable domain is DAGVTQSPTHLIKTRGQQVTLRCSPISGHKSVSWYQQVLGQGPQFIFQYYEKEERGRGNFPDRFSARQFPNYSSELNVNALLLGDSALYLCASSQDRGRADTQYFGPGTRLTVL.

The rearrangement links TRBV21-1 to TRBJ2-7; the D call TRBD2 from the table was never checked on the DNA. TRBV21-1 is classified as a pseudogene. CDR3 length: 14 residues. CDR3 residues: CASRRTAGAGEQYF. CDR3 bases: TGTGCCAGCAGAAGGACGGCGGGGGCGGGGGAGCAGTACTTC.

The V and J genes are TRBV7-9 and TRBJ2-5, with D possibly being TRBD1 (5 bases). The CDR3 sequence is 16 residues long. The germline gives CDR1 SEHNR, CDR2 FQNEAQ (reference sequence). V was shortened by 2 bases and J by 5 bases, with 18 bases between the two germline ends. Here the CDR3 DNA reads TGTGCCAGCAGCTTAATTAGGGGCCGGTTCAGGGAGACCCAGTACTTC. Translating gives CASSLIRGRFRETQYF.

The V call is TRBV7-2, the J call TRBJ2-1; the D gene is possibly TRBD2 (5 bases). The germline V gene encodes CDR1 SGHTA and CDR2 FQGNSA. This CDR3 is 15 amino acids long. V was pared by 1 base and J by 7 bases, with 14 bases between. The CDR3 DNA is TGTGCCAGCAGCTTAGACTCCCGGGGTATAAATGAGCAGTTCTTC. Translation: CASSLDSRGINEQFF. The variable domain in full, with the rest retrieved from reference TRBV7-2 and TRBJ2-1, is GAGVSQSPSNKVTEKGKDVELRCDPISGHTALYWYRQSLGQGLEFLIYFQGNSAPDKSGLPSDRFSAERTGGSVSTLTIQRTQQEDSAVYLCASSLDSRGINEQFFGPGTRLTVL.

The rearrangement uses TRBV7-9 and TRBJ1-6, with 7 bases that match TRBD1. Per the germline V gene, CDR1 is SEHNR and CDR2 is FQNEAQ (reference sequence). CDR3 length: 13 residues. After removal of 4 bases from V and 8 bases from J, the junction contained 2 bases not matched to a gene. The CDR3 spells CASSSTGDSPLHF. CDR3 nucleotide sequence: TGTGCCAGCAGCTCCACAGGGGATTCACCCCTCCACTTT. Full variable domain (outside the CDR3, taken from reference TRBV7-9 and TRBJ1-6): DTGVSQNPRHKITKRGQNVTFRCDPISEHNRLYWYRQTLGQGPEFLTYFQNEAQLEKSRLLSDRFSAERPKGSFSTLEIQRTEQGDSAMYLCASSSTGDSPLHFGNGTRLTVT.

This CDR3 reads CASSQDRVENTEAFF. The CDR3, as DNA: TGTGCCAGCAGCCAGGACAGGGTGGAGAACACTGAAGCTTTCTTT. The chain couples TRBV21-1 to TRBJ1-1; the DNA was not compared with TRBD1, the D call given in the table. TRBV21-1 is a recognized pseudogene. This CDR3 spans 15 amino acids.

CDR3 region: CASRSGTGGPNEQFF. The CDR3 DNA is TGTGCCAGCAGATCCGGGACAGGGGGCCCCAATGAGCAGTTCTTC. The J gene is TRBJ2-1, the V gene TRBV2, with 12 nucleotides matching TRBD1. The CDR3 spans 15 residues. Trimming took 6 bases from V and 6 from J; bases not matched to a gene: 6. From germline, CDR1 is SNHLY and CDR2 FYNNEI. The whole variable domain, remainder taken from reference TRBV2 and TRBJ2-1, is EPEVTQTPSHQVTQMGQEVILRCVPISNHLYFYWYRQILGQKVEFLVSFYNNEISEKSEIFDDQFSVERPDGSNFTLKIRSTKLEDSAMYFCASRSGTGGPNEQFFGPGTRLTVL.

The V gene is TRBV7-9, the J gene TRBJ2-7; D may be TRBD1 (6 bases). Germline values: CDR1 SEHNR, CDR2 FQNEAQ (reference sequence). CDR3 length equals 15 residues. V lost 6 bases and J lost 5, with 20 bases in between. The CDR3 nucleotides are TGTGCCAGCAGTCCCCGGGACAAGGGTCAGGACGAGCAGTACTTC. Translated: CASSPRDKGQDEQYF.

For this clone: At one of its ends the junction is not consistent with the germline gene, which may arise from a read error. The rearrangement links TRBV7-9 to TRBJ1-4, with TRBD1 as a possible D gene (6 bases). In germline, CDR1 is SEHNR, CDR2 FQNEAQ (reference sequence). This CDR3 region has 15 residues. CDR3 nucleotide sequence: TGTTCCAGCAGCTTAGAGGCAGGGGTAGGGGAAAAACTGTTTTTT. Translated: CSSSLEAGVGEKLFF. Full variable domain (outside the CDR3, taken from reference TRBV7-9 and TRBJ1-4): DTGVSQNPRHKITKRGQNVTFRCDPISEHNRLYWYRQTLGQGPEFLTYFQNEAQLEKSRLLSDRFSAERPKGSFSTLEIQRTEQGDSAMYLCSSSLEAGVGEKLFFGSGTQLSVL.

The V call is TRBV2, the J call TRBJ2-7, with TRBD1 matching 7 bases. J gave up 3 bases and V 5 bases, and 4 bases lay outside the gene matches. CDR3 length: 13 residues. Germline assignment: CDR1 SNHLY and CDR2 FYNNEI. The CDR3 loop is CASSLDRDYEQYF. Written as DNA, the CDR3 is TGTGCCAGCAGTCTCGACAGGGACTACGAGCAGTACTTC.

The genes are TRBV19 and TRBJ1-1; 8 bases align to TRBD1. V lost 5 bases, J lost 5 bases, and 7 bases stayed unmatched. The CDR3 length is 14 residues. Germline assignment: CDR1 LNHDA and CDR2 SQIVND (reference sequence). The DNA of the CDR3 is TGTGCCAGTAGTCGCCGACAGGGGAGTACTGAAGCTTTCTTT. This encodes CASSRRQGSTEAFF.

The chain couples TRBV9 to TRBJ2-3; 14 bases agree with TRBD2. V lost 3 bases, J lost 1 base, and 1 base stayed unmatched. Germline CDR1 is SGDLS and CDR2 is YYNGEE. CDR3 size: 16 residues. The CDR3 DNA reads TGTGCCAGCAGCGGACTAGCGGGGGGGGGCACAGATACGCAGTATTTT. Encoded protein: CASSGLAGGGTDTQYF.

The rearrangement joins TRBV9 to TRBJ1-1; TRBD1 agrees at 10 bases. The CDR3 is made up of 15 amino acids. Germline CDR1 SGDLS, CDR2 YYNGEE. V shed 4 bases and J 6 bases; nucleotides not matched to a gene: 9. The CDR3 protein is CASSISGTGVPEAFF. CDR3 DNA sequence: TGTGCCAGCAGCATATCCGGGACAGGGGTGCCTGAAGCTTTCTTT.

This clone was counted a single time. This chain connects TRBV7-2 to TRBJ1-1, with 7 bases identical to TRBD1. Trimming cost V 3 bases and J 1 base; bases outside gene matches: 8. CDR1 is SGHTA and CDR2 is FQGNSA in the germline V gene. There are 16 residues in the CDR3. DNA for the CDR3: TGTGCCAGCAGCTTCCCACAGGGGCAACGGAACACTGAAGCTTTCTTT. This translates into CASSFPQGQRNTEAFF.

This sequence joins TRBV27 and TRBJ2-3; TRBD2 matches 13 bases. The CDR3 is 17 residues long. CDR1 and CDR2 (germline): MNHEY, SMNVEV (reference sequence). V shed 2 bases, J shed 2 bases, and the junction held 4 bases outside the gene matches. CDR3 in DNA: TGTGCCAGCAGTTTACTACTAGCGGGGGGGCTCACAGATACGCAGTATTTT. Protein: CASSLLLAGGLTDTQYF.

The rearrangement uses TRBV4-2 and TRBJ1-3; D is uncertain. Germline assignment: CDR1 LGHNA and CDR2 YNFKEQ. Trimming took 0 bases from V and 2 from J, leaving 5 bases between them. CDR3 size: 14 residues. The chain's CDR3 is CASSQDRAGNTIYF. CDR3 in DNA: TGTGCCAGCAGCCAAGATAGAGCTGGAAACACCATATATTTT.

This clone was detected a few times. The J gene is TRBJ2-6, the V gene TRBV6-8; D uncertain. The ends were cut back, 0 bases at V and 0 bases at J, with 9 bases in the middle. This CDR3 has 17 residues. Germline V gene lookup returns CDR1 MNHGY and CDR2 SAAAGT. The CDR3 is CASSYSKQCSGANVLTF. The DNA of the CDR3 is TGTGCCAGCAGTTACTCGAAACAGTGCTCTGGGGCCAACGTCCTGACTTTC.